Below are 19 T cell receptor beta chains sequenced from a single sample in a study. TCRdb analysed the RT-PCR reads with MiXCR anew, one entry per CDR3 protein. The repertoire has approximately 720,000 distinct CDR3 sequences, 11% to 15% of them found once; the top ten carry 3% to 4.5%. Source material: memory CD4+ T cells from blood. The receptors were gathered from a female donor in good health, serving as a healthy control.

V usage is TRBV6-2 or TRBV6-3 and J usage is TRBJ2-6; TRBD1 matches 7 bases. The CDR3 runs 16 residues. CDR1 is MNHEY, CDR2 SVGEGT, per germline. V lost 5 bases to trimming and J lost 0 bases; unmatched junction nucleotides: 4. CDR3 region: CASSQTGSSGANVLTF. The DNA of the CDR3 is TGTGCCAGCAGTCAGACAGGGTCCTCTGGGGCCAACGTCCTGACTTTC.

The chain has TRBV7-7 and TRBJ2-3; D may be TRBD2 (7 bases). Germline CDR1 is SSHAT and CDR2 is FNYEAQ (reference sequence). Deletions cut 5 bases from V and 4 bases from J, with 19 bases between. This CDR3 is 16 amino acids long. The CDR3 DNA sequence: TGTGCCAGCAGCCCCGGAGTTGGGGGGGGCGCAGATACGCAGTATTTT. This sequence encodes CASSPGVGGGADTQYF.

This clonotype was seen at least ten times. The J gene is TRBJ2-1, the V gene TRBV7-2; 10 nucleotides agree with TRBD2. Germline CDR1 is SGHTA and CDR2 is FQGNSA. Trimming at V came to 6 bases and at J to 7 bases, leaving 6 bases not matched to a gene. The CDR3 sequence is 14 residues long. Here the CDR3 reads CASRLAGVINEQFF. CDR3 DNA: TGTGCCAGCAGGCTAGCGGGAGTAATAAATGAGCAGTTCTTC. Using reference TRBV7-2 and TRBJ2-1 for the parts outside the CDR3, the full variable domain is GAGVSQSPSNKVTEKGKDVELRCDPISGHTALYWYRQSLGQGLEFLIYFQGNSAPDKSGLPSDRFSAERTGGSVSTLTIQRTQQEDSAVYLCASRLAGVINEQFFGPGTRLTVL.

In this sample, this clonotype turned up many times. This chain connects TRBV29-1 to TRBJ1-5; possibly TRBD1 for D (6 bases). Germline CDR1 SQVTM, CDR2 ANQGSEA. V gave up 4 bases and J gave up 2 bases, with 9 bases separating them. The CDR3 sequence is 13 residues long. The chain's CDR3 is CSVASGGNQPQHF. The CDR3 DNA reads TGCAGCGTTGCTTCAGGGGGCAATCAGCCCCAGCATTTT.

This clonotype was counted only a few times. The chain joins TRBV5-1 to TRBJ2-3; maybe TRBD2 (6 bases). CDR3 length equals 20 residues. V shed 0 bases and J shed 1 base, with 24 bases lying between them. Germline assignment: CDR1 SGHRS and CDR2 YFSETQ. The CDR3 sequence: CASSLGVVAAGTSRTDTQYF. CDR3 nucleotides: TGCGCCAGCAGCTTGGGAGTGGTGGCAGCGGGCACCAGCCGCACAGATACGCAGTATTTT. The full variable domain, completed using reference TRBV5-1 and TRBJ2-3, is KAGVTQTPRYLIKTRGQQVTLSCSPISGHRSVSWYQQTPGQGLQFLFEYFSETQRNKGNFPGRFSGRQFSNSRSEMNVSTLELGDSALYLCASSLGVVAAGTSRTDTQYFGPGTRLTVL.

This clonotype has a count of ten or more. V is TRBV5-1 and J is TRBJ2-1; the D gene is possibly TRBD1 (5 bases). Trimming stripped 3 bases from V and 0 bases from J, with 7 bases between. The CDR3 runs to 14 residues. Germline V gene data show CDR1 as SGHRS and CDR2 as YFSETQ. Here the CDR3 DNA reads TGCGCCAGCAGCTACCAGGGCTCCTACAATGAGCAGTTCTTC. This gives the protein CASSYQGSYNEQFF.

The chain joins TRBV5-1 to TRBJ1-2; D is ambiguous. CDR3 length: 12 residues. CDR1 and CDR2 (germline): SGHRS, YFSETQ. V lost 0 bases, J lost 10 bases, and 10 bases lay in between. CDR3 amino acids: CASSLAAADYTF. The CDR3 DNA reads as TGCGCCAGCAGCTTGGCGGCAGCAGACTACACCTTC. The full variable domain, rest sourced from reference TRBV5-1 and TRBJ1-2, is KAGVTQTPRYLIKTRGQQVTLSCSPISGHRSVSWYQQTPGQGLQFLFEYFSETQRNKGNFPGRFSGRQFSNSRSEMNVSTLELGDSALYLCASSLAAADYTFGSGTRLTVV.

This sequence joins TRBV5-4 and TRBJ2-5, with 8 bases matching TRBD1. Unmatched junction bases numbered 5, after V lost 1 base and J lost 6 bases. The CDR3 contains 14 residues. Germline-derived CDR1 and CDR2 are SGHNT and YYREEE (reference sequence). The CDR3 DNA follows: TGTGCCAGCAGCTTGTATACAGGGGGAAAGACCCAGTACTTC. The encoded protein is CASSLYTGGKTQYF.

The J gene is TRBJ2-7, the V gene TRBV12-3 or TRBV12-4, with TRBD2 matching 9 bases. With V trimmed by 7 bases and J by 1 base, 2 bases remained unmatched. The CDR3 spans 13 residues. In nucleotides, the CDR3 is TGTGCCAGCACTGCGGGGGGGTCCTACGAGCAGTACTTC. Translation: CASTAGGSYEQYF.

In this sample, this clonotype turned up a few times. This chain joins TRBV28 and TRBJ1-4, with 9 positions matching TRBD1. The CDR3 is 16 residues long. The trim removed 7 bases at V and 4 bases at J, leaving 10 bases unmatched. Germline V CDR1 and CDR2: MDHEN, SYDVKM. The CDR3 loop is CASTRPGQGYNEKLFF. The CDR3 nucleotides are TGTGCCAGCACTCGACCGGGACAGGGCTATAATGAAAAACTGTTTTTT.

This clonotype has a count of ten or more. The chain recombines TRBV7-2 with TRBJ1-1; tentatively, D is TRBD1 (6 bases). CDR3 size: 15 residues. CDR1 is SGHTA and CDR2 is FQGNSA in the germline V gene. V dropped 5 bases and J dropped 3 bases, with 16 bases sitting between them. CDR3 in amino acids: CASSPFTGWDTEAFF. In DNA, the CDR3 is TGTGCCAGCAGCCCCTTTACAGGGTGGGACACTGAAGCTTTCTTT.

Concerning this clonotype: A read error may explain this, as a much larger clone is one base away. The J gene is TRBJ2-1, the V gene TRBV4-2, with 9 positions matching TRBD2. V trimming: 2 bases; J trimming: 5 bases; junction bases outside the gene matches: 7. This CDR3 is built from 16 residues. Germline loops: CDR1 LGHNA, CDR2 YNFKEQ. CDR3 sequence: CASSQMSGGTNNEQFF. In DNA form, the CDR3 reads TGTGCCAGCAGCCAAATGAGCGGGGGGACGAACAATGAGCAGTTCTTC.

A few counts support this clonotype. This rearrangement joins TRBV24-1 to TRBJ1-2; D unclear. The length of the CDR3 is 16 residues. Germline-derived CDR1 and CDR2 are KGHDR and SFDVKD. Trimming took 8 bases from V and 1 from J, leaving 19 bases between them. The CDR3: CATMSAHGRGNYGYTF. CDR3 sequence (DNA): TGTGCCACCATGTCCGCGCATGGTCGGGGTAACTATGGCTACACCTTC.

In this sample, this clonotype turned up many times. The J gene is TRBJ2-3, the V gene TRBV7-3; TRBD1 might be the D (5 bases). The CDR3 consists of 15 residues. Trimming stripped 2 bases from V and 2 bases from J, with 11 bases between. From germline, CDR1 is SGHTA and CDR2 FQGTGA. The CDR3: CASSLGHGATDTQYF. DNA for the CDR3: TGTGCCAGCAGCTTAGGACATGGGGCCACAGATACGCAGTATTTT.

The rearrangement uses TRBV19 and TRBJ2-7; weak D call: TRBD1 (6 bases). V was cut by 6 bases and J by 2 bases, with 17 bases left in between. CDR3 length: 15 amino acids. CDR1 is LNHDA and CDR2 is SQIVND in the germline V gene (reference sequence). DNA for the CDR3: TGTGCCAGTAGCTCCGGGACATTCGAACCCTACGAGCAGTACTTC. Protein sequence: CASSSGTFEPYEQYF.

This clonotype was observed a handful of times. V and J are TRBV7-8 and TRBJ2-1, with 7 bases aligning to TRBD2. J was trimmed by 4 bases and V by 5 bases; bases with no gene match: 14. This CDR3 is 17 amino acids long. Germline-derived CDR1 and CDR2 are SGHVS and FQNEAQ. The CDR3 DNA is TGTGCCAGCAGCCCCGCAGCGGGAAGTGGGGGGTACAATGAGCAGTTCTTC. Its translation: CASSPAAGSGGYNEQFF.

This clonotype showed up just a few times. The V and J genes are TRBV7-3 and TRBJ1-3; tentative D call: TRBD1 (5 bases). The germline V gene has CDR1 SGHTA and CDR2 FQGTGA. Trimming shortened V by 4 bases and J by 9 bases, and 13 bases separated the two germline ends. The CDR3 loop spans 13 amino acids. The CDR3: CASSSGTDSTIYF. The CDR3 DNA is TGTGCCAGCAGCTCCGGGACGGATAGCACCATATATTTT.

The chain uses TRBV5-1 and TRBJ1-1; D not resolved. Germline CDR1 is SGHRS and CDR2 is YFSETQ. The CDR3 totals 15 residues. The V gene lost 0 bases and the J gene lost 2 bases, with 11 bases spanning the gap. CDR3: CASSLDVRVNTEAFF. CDR3 DNA sequence: TGCGCCAGCAGCTTGGATGTTAGGGTTAACACTGAAGCTTTCTTT.

This clonotype was observed many times. This chain connects TRBV29-1 to TRBJ2-2; TRBD2 matches at 10 bases. Germline trimming cut 5 bases from V and 5 bases from J; bases unmatched to any gene: 5. CDR3 length: 14 residues. Per the germline V gene, CDR1 is SQVTM and CDR2 is ANQGSEA. DNA for the CDR3: TGCAGCGTTCCTAGCGGGAGTAGGACCGGGGAGCTGTTTTTT. As protein: CSVPSGSRTGELFF.